This entry lists 10 T cell receptor beta chains sequenced from one sample in a study of identical twins. TCRdb reprocessed the 5' RACE reads via MiXCR and lists one record per CDR3 protein. Among some 660,000 distinct CDR3 sequences listed, less than 10% were seen once. This sample also belongs to another study, concerning yellow fever vaccine responses in identical twins.

The source material was PBMCs. These receptor sequences come from a woman between 18 and 29 years old in good health.

This clonotype showed up many times. The V gene is TRBV20-1, the J gene TRBJ2-5; 9 bases fit TRBD2. CDR3 length: 16 amino acids. Germline V gene lookup returns CDR1 DFQATT and CDR2 SNEGSKA (reference sequence). V was clipped by 0 bases and J by 5 bases; unmatched bases: 10. The CDR3 DNA sequence: TGCAGTGCTAGAGATGTTGAGCGGGAGGTGTCGGAGACCCAGTACTTC. Protein product: CSARDVEREVSETQYF.

This clonotype showed up many times. This chain connects TRBV28 to TRBJ1-5, with D maybe TRBD1 (5 bases). CDR1 is MDHEN, CDR2 SYDVKM, per germline. Trimming left V 3 bases short and J 2 bases short, with 14 bases between. CDR3 length equals 16 residues. The chain's CDR3 is CASSFAARVGNQPQHF. CDR3 nucleotide sequence: TGTGCCAGCAGTTTCGCGGCCAGGGTGGGCAATCAGCCCCAGCATTTT.

The chain combines TRBV11-3 with TRBJ2-2, with TRBD1 identical over 9 bases. V gave up 3 bases and J gave up 3 bases; unmatched junction bases: 5. The CDR3 has 16 amino acids. From germline, CDR1 is SGHNT and CDR2 YENEEA. CDR3 DNA sequence: TGTGCCAGCAGCTTTGGACAGGGGAGGGACACCGGGGAGCTGTTTTTT. As protein: CASSFGQGRDTGELFF. Filled out from reference TRBV11-3 and TRBJ2-2, the complete variable domain reads EAGVVQSPRYKIIEKKQPVAFWCNPISGHNTLYWYLQNLGQGPELLIRYENEEAVDDSQLPKDRFSAERLKGVDSTLKIQPAELGDSAVYLCASSFGQGRDTGELFFGEGSRLTVL.

This clonotype was observed a handful of times. The rearrangement links TRBV20-1 to TRBJ2-1; 8 nucleotides agree with TRBD2. This CDR3 spans 16 amino acids. From germline, CDR1 is DFQATT and CDR2 SNEGSKA (reference sequence). The junction had 9 bases not matched to a gene; V was cut back by 0 bases and J by 5 bases. CDR3 DNA: TGCAGTGCTAGAGATCTTAACGGGGGGGTCAACAATGAGCAGTTCTTC. Translating gives CSARDLNGGVNNEQFF.

The sample holds a few counts of this clonotype. The V gene is TRBV6-1, the J gene TRBJ2-7, with TRBD1 as a possible D gene (6 bases). The V end was cut by 5 bases, the J end by 3 bases, with 20 bases between. CDR1 is MNHNS, CDR2 SASEGT, per germline. The CDR3 loop spans 16 amino acids. The CDR3 DNA reads TGTGCCAGCAGTCCGACCTTAGTTCAGGGGATCTACGAGCAGTACTTC. As protein: CASSPTLVQGIYEQYF.

This clonotype was seen more than once but under ten times. The V gene is TRBV7-2, the J gene TRBJ2-3; 8 bases fit TRBD2. The J segment lost 4 bases and the V segment lost 5 bases, leaving 8 bases of the junction unmatched. Germline loops: CDR1 SGHTA, CDR2 FQGNSA. The CDR3 spans 15 residues. CDR3 sequence (DNA): TGTGCCAGCAGCCCAGGCGGGAGGTCGGCAGATACGCAGTATTTT. The encoded protein is CASSPGGRSADTQYF.

This clonotype was found many times. The gene calls are TRBV7-2 and TRBJ1-6; 8 bases agree with TRBD1. J gave up 5 bases and V 2 bases, and 8 bases lay outside the gene matches. The germline gives CDR1 SGHTA, CDR2 FQGNSA. The CDR3 loop spans 17 amino acids. The CDR3 DNA is TGTGCCAGCAGCTTAACTGCGACAGGGGCTAATAATTCACCCCTCCACTTT. Translation gives CASSLTATGANNSPLHF.

The chain carries TRBV20-1 and TRBJ2-2; no definite D call. The CDR3 is 11 residues long. Deletions cut 5 bases from V and 6 bases from J, with 7 bases between. CDR1 and CDR2 from the germline V gene are DFQATT and SNEGSKA (reference sequence). The CDR3 region has the DNA TGCAGTGCTCTCCCGTCCGGGGAGCTGTTTTTT. This encodes CSALPSGELFF.

This clonotype was seen repeatedly, ten times or more. This chain uses TRBV7-3 with TRBJ2-1; TRBD1 agrees at 7 bases. The CDR3 covers 15 residues. Germline CDR1 is SGHTA and CDR2 is FQGTGA. After removal of 5 bases from V and 0 bases from J, the junction contained 4 bases not matched to a gene. The CDR3 sequence: CASSPGDSSYNEQFF. Here the CDR3 DNA reads TGTGCCAGCAGCCCCGGGGACAGCTCCTACAATGAGCAGTTCTTC.

At least ten counts were recorded for this clonotype. The V and J genes are TRBV12-3 or TRBV12-4 and TRBJ2-1, with D tentatively TRBD2 (6 bases). V lost 5 bases to trimming and J lost 6 bases, with 20 bases between them. This CDR3 has 16 amino acids. CDR3 sequence (DNA): TGTGCCAGCAGTCTCGATACCGGGACTCTACTCAATGAGCAGTTCTTC. Residues: CASSLDTGTLLNEQFF.